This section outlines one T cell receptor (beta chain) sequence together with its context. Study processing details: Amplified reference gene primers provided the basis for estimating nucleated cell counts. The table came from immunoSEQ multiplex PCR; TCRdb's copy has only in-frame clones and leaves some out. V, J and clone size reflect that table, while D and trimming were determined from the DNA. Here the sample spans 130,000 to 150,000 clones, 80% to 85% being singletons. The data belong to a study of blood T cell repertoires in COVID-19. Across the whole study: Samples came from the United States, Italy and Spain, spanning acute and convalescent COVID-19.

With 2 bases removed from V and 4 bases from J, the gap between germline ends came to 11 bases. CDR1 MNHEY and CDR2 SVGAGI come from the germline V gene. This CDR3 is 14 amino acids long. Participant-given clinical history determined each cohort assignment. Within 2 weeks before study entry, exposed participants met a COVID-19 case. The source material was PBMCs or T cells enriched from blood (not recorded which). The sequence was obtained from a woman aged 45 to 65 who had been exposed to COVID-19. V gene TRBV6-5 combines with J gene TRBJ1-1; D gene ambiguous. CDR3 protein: CASSYRSMSTEAFF. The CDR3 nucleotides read TGTGCCAGCAGTTACCGGAGTATGAGCACTGAAGCTTTCTTT.